The clone carrying this T cell receptor (beta chain) came up a few times. The germline gives CDR1 KGHDR, CDR2 SFDVKD. CDR3 length: 15 amino acids. The germline V and J ends were trimmed by 6 bases and 1 base, with 14 bases remaining between them. In TCRdb, the 5' RACE reads were re-called with MiXCR into one record per CDR3 protein. The data contain tens of thousands of distinct CDR3 sequences, about 15% of them seen just once; the ten biggest clones take up roughly 1.5%. The sample comes from a study of T-cell memory formation after mild COVID-19. This TCR came from an adult who had mild COVID-19 (a few samples of this study predate the infection). Cell type and time point are not known. Sequencing was done on a sample of PBMCs or a T cell subset sorted from them (not recorded which). The chain employs TRBV24-1 and TRBJ2-5, with D perhaps TRBD2 (6 bases). Here the CDR3 reads CATSPGLWGQETQYF. The CDR3, as DNA: TGTGCCACCAGTCCGGGACTGTGGGGCCAAGAGACCCAGTACTTC.